This entry lists 7 T cell receptor beta chains sequenced from one sample in a study of cytomegalovirus exposure and HLA in healthy donors. Generated by immunoSEQ multiplex PCR, the TCRdb table keeps only in-frame clones and is missing some. The repertoire consists of some 340,000 clones, with about 85% occurring once and the leading ten covering approximately 1.2%. Sequencing was performed on PBMCs. Every receptor here comes from a woman in her twenties or thirties in good health and CMV-seropositive.

The J gene is TRBJ1-2, the V gene TRBV6-1, with TRBD1 matching 7 bases. With 4 bases clipped from V and 4 bases from J, the junction kept 9 bases outside the gene matches. The CDR3 totals 15 residues. Germline V gene sequence: CDR1 MNHNS, CDR2 SASEGT. The CDR3 DNA sequence: TGTGCCAGCAGTGGAAGAGGGGGCCCGTCCTATGGCTACACCTTC. This sequence encodes CASSGRGGPSYGYTF.

The CDR3 loop is CASSIDQGGGNQPQHF. CDR3 sequence (DNA): TGCGCCAGCAGCATAGACCAGGGAGGCGGCAATCAGCCCCAGCATTTT. The rearrangement joins TRBV5-1 to TRBJ1-5; D perhaps matches TRBD1 (5 bases). This CDR3 is 16 amino acids long. Trimming took 4 bases from V and 2 from J, leaving 16 bases between them. Germline CDR1 reads SGHRS; CDR2 reads YFSETQ.

Only a few counts were recorded for this clone. This rearrangement joins TRBV29-1 to TRBJ2-3, with 7 positions matching TRBD2. CDR3 length equals 14 residues. Germline CDR1 and CDR2: SQVTM and ANQGSEA. V gave up 5 bases and J gave up 1 base; unmatched junction bases: 6. The CDR3 DNA reads as TGCAGCGTTCGGGGGGACTTTGGCACAGATACGCAGTATTTT. It specifies CSVRGDFGTDTQYF.

V is TRBV29-1 and J is TRBJ1-1; the match to TRBD1 covers 7 bases. There are 14 residues in the CDR3. CDR1 SQVTM and CDR2 ANQGSEA come from the germline V gene. With V trimmed by 3 bases and J by 0 bases, 4 bases remained unmatched. Written as DNA, the CDR3 is TGCAGCGTTGAGACAGGGTTTATGAACACTGAAGCTTTCTTT. Its translation: CSVETGFMNTEAFF.

The chain combines TRBV11-1 with TRBJ2-7; 13 bases fit TRBD2. Per germline, CDR1 SGHAT and CDR2 FQDESV (reference sequence). Trimming took 0 bases from V and 5 from J; bases not matched to a gene: 4. CDR3 length equals 16 residues. The CDR3 region is CASSLATSGGLNEQYF. In nucleotides, the CDR3 is TGTGCCAGCAGCTTAGCGACTAGCGGGGGGCTCAACGAGCAGTACTTC.

The chain employs TRBV7-3 and TRBJ2-3, with 13 bases matching TRBD2. This CDR3 region has 16 residues. Germline lookup yields CDR1 SGHTA and CDR2 FQGTGA. Germline trimming cut 5 bases from V and 2 bases from J; bases unmatched to any gene: 4. CDR3 loop: CASSPGLAGPTDTQYF. The CDR3 bases are TGTGCCAGCAGCCCGGGACTAGCGGGACCCACAGATACGCAGTATTTT.

J is TRBJ2-1 and V is TRBV19; D unclear. The germline V gene has CDR1 LNHDA and CDR2 SQIVND (reference sequence). The germline V and J ends were trimmed by 5 bases and 0 bases, with 17 bases remaining between them. The length of the CDR3 is 17 residues. Written as DNA, the CDR3 is TGTGCCAGTAGTCTCTCCCGGGCCGTGAGCTCCTACAATGAGCAGTTCTTC. This encodes CASSLSRAVSSYNEQFF.